This T cell receptor (beta chain) originates from a study of T-cell reconstitution after alpha-beta-depleted transplantation in children. Trimming removed 5 bases from V and 0 bases from J, with 11 bases in between. Germline V CDR1 and CDR2: DFQATT, SNEGSKA (reference sequence). This CDR3 contains 14 residues. The TCRbeta library incorporated unique molecular identifiers. In TCRdb, the PCR reads were re-called with MiXCR into one record per CDR3 protein. The sample lists fewer than 550,000 distinct CDR3 sequences; approximately 10% were seen once. The source material was PBMCs from the stem cell graft donor, sampled from the stem cell graft. The rearrangement joins TRBV20-1 to TRBJ2-1; D is ambiguous. This sequence originates from a human donor who donated a stem cell graft to a child with acute myeloid leukemia. The CDR3, as DNA: TGCAGTGCTGTTGCGAGGAGCTCCTACAATGAGCAGTTCTTC. Protein sequence: CSAVARSSYNEQFF.